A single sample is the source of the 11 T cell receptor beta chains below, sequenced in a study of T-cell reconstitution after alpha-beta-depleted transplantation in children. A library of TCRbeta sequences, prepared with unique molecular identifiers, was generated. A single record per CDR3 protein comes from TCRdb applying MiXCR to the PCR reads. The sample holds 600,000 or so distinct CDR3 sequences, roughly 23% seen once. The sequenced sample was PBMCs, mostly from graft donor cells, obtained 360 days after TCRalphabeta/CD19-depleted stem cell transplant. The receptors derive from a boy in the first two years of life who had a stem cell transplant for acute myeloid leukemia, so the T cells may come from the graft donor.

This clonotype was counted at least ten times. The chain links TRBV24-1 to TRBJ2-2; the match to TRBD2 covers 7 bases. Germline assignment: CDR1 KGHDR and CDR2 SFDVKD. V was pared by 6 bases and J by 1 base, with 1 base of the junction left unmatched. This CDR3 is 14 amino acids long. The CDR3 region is CATSKRGNTGELFF. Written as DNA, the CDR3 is TGTGCCACCAGTAAGCGGGGGAACACCGGGGAGCTGTTTTTT.

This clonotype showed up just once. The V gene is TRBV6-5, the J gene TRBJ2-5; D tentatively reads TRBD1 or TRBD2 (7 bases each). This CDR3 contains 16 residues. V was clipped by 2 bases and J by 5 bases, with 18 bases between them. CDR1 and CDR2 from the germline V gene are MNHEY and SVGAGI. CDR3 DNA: TGTGCCAGCAGTTACCTTGGAGACAGGGAGGGGGAGACCCAGTACTTC. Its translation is CASSYLGDREGETQYF.

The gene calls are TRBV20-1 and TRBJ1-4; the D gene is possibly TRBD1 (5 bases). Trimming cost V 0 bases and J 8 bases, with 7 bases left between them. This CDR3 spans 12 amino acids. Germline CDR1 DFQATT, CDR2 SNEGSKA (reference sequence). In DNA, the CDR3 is TGCAGTGCTAGAGACGGGGGGGAAAAACTGTTTTTT. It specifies CSARDGGEKLFF.

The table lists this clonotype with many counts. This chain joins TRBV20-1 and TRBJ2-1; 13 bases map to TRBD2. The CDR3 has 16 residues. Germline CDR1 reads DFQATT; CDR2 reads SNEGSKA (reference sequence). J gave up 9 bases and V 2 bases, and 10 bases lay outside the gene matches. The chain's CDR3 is CSARLSLAGGPIEQFF. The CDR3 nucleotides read TGCAGTGCTAGATTATCACTAGCGGGGGGGCCGATTGAGCAGTTCTTC.

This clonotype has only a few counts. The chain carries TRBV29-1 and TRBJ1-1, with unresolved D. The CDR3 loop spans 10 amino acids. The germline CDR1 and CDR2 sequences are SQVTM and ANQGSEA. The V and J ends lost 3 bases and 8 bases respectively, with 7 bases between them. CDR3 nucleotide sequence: TGCAGCGTTGACCAGCTGGAAGCTTTCTTT. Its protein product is CSVDQLEAFF. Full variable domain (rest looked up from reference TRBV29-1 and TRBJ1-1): SAVISQKPSRDICQRGTSLTIQCQVDSQVTMMFWYRQQPGQSLTLIATANQGSEATYESGFVIDKFPISRPNLTFSTLTVSNMSPEDSSIYLCSVDQLEAFFGQGTRLTVV.

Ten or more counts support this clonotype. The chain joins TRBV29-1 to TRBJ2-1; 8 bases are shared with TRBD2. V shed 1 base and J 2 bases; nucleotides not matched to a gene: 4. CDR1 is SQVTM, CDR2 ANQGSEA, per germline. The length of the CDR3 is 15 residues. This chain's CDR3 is CSVEGRGGPYNEQFF. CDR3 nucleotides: TGCAGCGTTGAAGGCCGGGGGGGCCCCTACAATGAGCAGTTCTTC.

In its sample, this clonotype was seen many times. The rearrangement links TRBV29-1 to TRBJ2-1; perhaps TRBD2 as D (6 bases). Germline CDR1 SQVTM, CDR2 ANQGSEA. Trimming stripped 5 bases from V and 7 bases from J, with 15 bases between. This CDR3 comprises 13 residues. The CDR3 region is CSVTWTGANEQFF. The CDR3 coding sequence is TGCAGCGTTACATGGACGGGAGCTAATGAGCAGTTCTTC.

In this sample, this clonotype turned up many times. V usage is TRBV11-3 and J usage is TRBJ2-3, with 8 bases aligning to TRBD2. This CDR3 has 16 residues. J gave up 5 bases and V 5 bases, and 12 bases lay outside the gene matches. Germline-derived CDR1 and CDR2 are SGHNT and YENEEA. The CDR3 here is CASSTQRGRVGDTQYF. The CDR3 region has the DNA TGTGCCAGCAGCACTCAGCGGGGGCGCGTTGGAGATACGCAGTATTTT.

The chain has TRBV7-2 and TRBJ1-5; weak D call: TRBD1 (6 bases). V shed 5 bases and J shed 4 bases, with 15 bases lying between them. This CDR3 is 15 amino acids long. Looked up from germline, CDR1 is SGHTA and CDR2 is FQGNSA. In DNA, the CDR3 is TGTGCCAGCAGCCACCCTAGGACAGATAATCAGCCCCAGCATTTT. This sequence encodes CASSHPRTDNQPQHF. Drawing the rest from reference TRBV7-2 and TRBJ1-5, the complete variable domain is GAGVSQSPSNKVTEKGKDVELRCDPISGHTALYWYRQSLGQGLEFLIYFQGNSAPDKSGLPSDRFSAERTGGSVSTLTIQRTQQEDSAVYLCASSHPRTDNQPQHFGDGTRLSIL.

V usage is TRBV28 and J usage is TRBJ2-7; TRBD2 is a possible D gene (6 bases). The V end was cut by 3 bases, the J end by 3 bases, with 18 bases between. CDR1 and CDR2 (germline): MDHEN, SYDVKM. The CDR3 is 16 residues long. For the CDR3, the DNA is TGTGCCAGCAGTTTCGGGGAGGCAGCCCCCTGCTACGAGCAGTACGTC. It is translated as CASSFGEAAPCYEQYV.

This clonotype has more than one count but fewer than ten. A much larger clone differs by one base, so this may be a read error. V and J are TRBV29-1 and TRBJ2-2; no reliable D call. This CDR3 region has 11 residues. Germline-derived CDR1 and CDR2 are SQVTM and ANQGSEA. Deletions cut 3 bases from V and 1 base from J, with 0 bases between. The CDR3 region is CSVENTGELFF. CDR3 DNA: TGCAGCGTTGAGAACACCGGGGAGCTGTTTTTT.